One and the same sample provided the 20 T cell receptor beta chains below, sequenced in a study of blood T cell repertoires in COVID-19. Profiling relied on immunoSEQ multiplex PCR, and the TCRdb table lists in-frame clones only, not all of them. The sample lists roughly 220,000 clones, about 80% seen once, with 1.3% in the top ten. Sequenced material: PBMCs or T cells enriched from blood (not recorded which). The receptors come from a woman between 40 and 50 years old with acute COVID-19.

The chain recombines TRBV30 with TRBJ2-1, with a weak D call TRBD2 (6 bases). Germline V CDR1 and CDR2: GTSNPN, SVGIG (reference sequence). Trimming left V 0 bases short and J 1 base short, with 7 bases between. The CDR3 extends over 14 amino acids. The CDR3: CAWSVGGSYNEQFF. DNA for the CDR3: TGTGCCTGGAGTGTGGGGGGTTCCTACAATGAGCAGTTCTTC. The full variable domain, with the rest looked up from reference TRBV30 and TRBJ2-1, is SQTIHQWPATLVQPVGSPLSLECTVEGTSNPNLYWYRQAAGRGLQLLFYSVGIGQISSEVPQNLSASRPQDRQFILSSKKLLLSDSGFYLCAWSVGGSYNEQFFGPGTRLTVL.

In its sample, this clone was seen once. The chain combines TRBV5-1 with TRBJ1-6, with 9 bases fitting TRBD1. Germline V gene data show CDR1 as SGHRS and CDR2 as YFSETQ. The CDR3 spans 15 residues. The J segment lost 10 bases and the V segment lost 3 bases, leaving 8 bases of the junction unmatched. CDR3 nucleotide sequence: TGCGCCAGCAGCTCAACCGGGACAGGGAACTCACCCCTCCACTTT. Residues: CASSSTGTGNSPLHF. Full variable domain (outside the CDR3, taken from reference TRBV5-1 and TRBJ1-6): KAGVTQTPRYLIKTRGQQVTLSCSPISGHRSVSWYQQTPGQGLQFLFEYFSETQRNKGNFPGRFSGRQFSNSRSEMNVSTLELGDSALYLCASSSTGTGNSPLHFGNGTRLTVT.

V and J are TRBV12-2 and TRBJ2-7; the listed D gene, TRBD1, was not tested against the DNA. TRBV12-2 corresponds to a pseudogene. The CDR3 consists of 14 residues. This chain's CDR3 is CAYLRGQATYEQYF. CDR3 DNA sequence: TGTGCGTATCTCCGGGGACAGGCCACCTACGAGCAGTACTTC.

This clone was seen just once. The chain couples TRBV4-2 to TRBJ2-5; 10 bases agree with TRBD2. Germline loops: CDR1 LGHNA, CDR2 YNFKEQ. This CDR3 spans 20 amino acids. The junction had 22 bases not matched to a gene; V was cut back by 4 bases and J by 5 bases. The CDR3 spells CASSREAFRQREGRWETQYF. In DNA, the CDR3 is TGTGCCAGCAGCCGGGAGGCGTTCCGGCAGCGGGAGGGCCGGTGGGAGACCCAGTACTTC.

This chain joins TRBV5-6 and TRBJ2-7; D is unresolved. This CDR3 spans 18 amino acids. The germline gives CDR1 SGHDT, CDR2 YYEEEE. With 3 bases removed from V and 0 bases from J, the gap between germline ends came to 22 bases. The DNA for the CDR3 is TGTGCCAGCAGCTCAACAGACCCATTACCTTACATCTCCTACGAGCAGTACTTC. This sequence encodes CASSSTDPLPYISYEQYF.

The V and J genes are TRBV27 and TRBJ1-1; 11 nucleotides match TRBD1. Germline loops: CDR1 MNHEY, CDR2 SMNVEV (reference sequence). The CDR3 runs 15 residues. V gave up 5 bases and J gave up 4 bases; unmatched junction bases: 6. CDR3 DNA sequence: TGTGCCAGCAGTCCGCGGACAGGGGGCTTCACTGAAGCTTTCTTT. It codes for CASSPRTGGFTEAFF.

The count of this clone is one. The rearrangement uses TRBV15 and TRBJ1-5; 7 bases fit TRBD1. The CDR3 totals 14 residues. The junction had 11 bases not matched to a gene; V was cut back by 9 bases and J by 6 bases. In germline, CDR1 is LNHNV, CDR2 YYDKDF (reference sequence). The CDR3 DNA reads TGTGCCACGGAACAGGGGACGGTTAGTCAGCCCCAGCATTTT. This codes for CATEQGTVSQPQHF. The full variable domain, in which reference TRBV15 and TRBJ1-5 provide the parts outside the CDR3, is DAMVIQNPRYQVTQFGKPVTLSCSQTLNHNVMYWYQQKSSQAPKLLFHYYDKDFNNEADTPDNFQSRRPNTSFCFLDIRSPGLGDTAMYLCATEQGTVSQPQHFGDGTRLSIL.

The chain joins TRBV11-2 to TRBJ2-7, with D possibly being TRBD1 (5 bases). Germline assignment: CDR1 SGHAT and CDR2 FQNNGV. Deletions cut 6 bases from V and 0 bases from J, with 12 bases between. The CDR3 has 14 residues. For the CDR3, the DNA is TGTGCCAGCAGTACCACAGGAGCCTCCTACGAGCAGTACTTC. The encoded protein is CASSTTGASYEQYF.

The chain employs TRBV5-4 and TRBJ2-3; possible D gene TRBD2, 6 bases. Trimming removed 2 bases at V and 0 bases at J, with 7 bases between. CDR3 length: 14 residues. CDR1 and CDR2 from the germline V gene are SGHNT and YYREEE (reference sequence). CDR3 in amino acids: CASSFRGSTDTQYF. In DNA form, the CDR3 reads TGTGCCAGCAGCTTCCGGGGGAGCACAGATACGCAGTATTTT.

There are a few counts of this clone. The chain combines TRBV21-1 with TRBJ2-2; TRBD1, the table's D call, was not compared with the DNA. TRBV21-1 is an annotated pseudogene. CDR3 length equals 14 residues. The CDR3 coding sequence is TGTGCCAGCAGCAAGGGGCAGAACACCGGGGAGCTGTTTTTT. This encodes CASSKGQNTGELFF.

The gene calls are TRBV5-1 and TRBJ1-4, with unresolved D. Trimming took 2 bases from V and 6 from J, leaving 8 bases between them. CDR3 length: 13 residues. Germline V gene sequence: CDR1 SGHRS, CDR2 YFSETQ. In nucleotides, the CDR3 is TGCGCCAGCAGCTTTGGCGGCGATGAAAAACTGTTTTTT. As protein: CASSFGGDEKLFF.

The gene calls are TRBV27 and TRBJ2-7; 11 bases agree with TRBD2. Germline CDR1 is MNHEY and CDR2 is SMNVEV (reference sequence). The CDR3 consists of 17 residues. Unmatched junction bases numbered 14, after V lost 4 bases and J lost 6 bases. CDR3 DNA sequence: TGTGCCAGCAGTTCCCACATGACTAGCGGGATAGGTGCCGAGCAGTACTTC. Its protein product is CASSSHMTSGIGAEQYF.

The chain links TRBV5-1 to TRBJ2-1, with D possibly matching TRBD2 (5 bases). This CDR3 region has 13 residues. CDR1 SGHRS and CDR2 YFSETQ come from the germline V gene. V lost 0 bases to trimming and J lost 8 bases, with 9 bases between them. The CDR3 DNA is TGCGCCAGCAGCTTGGGAGGGAGAGATGAGCAGTTCTTC. It is translated as CASSLGGRDEQFF. Filled out from reference TRBV5-1 and TRBJ2-1, the complete variable domain reads KAGVTQTPRYLIKTRGQQVTLSCSPISGHRSVSWYQQTPGQGLQFLFEYFSETQRNKGNFPGRFSGRQFSNSRSEMNVSTLELGDSALYLCASSLGGRDEQFFGPGTRLTVL.

The rearrangement joins TRBV20-1 to TRBJ1-2, with unresolved D. CDR3 length equals 11 residues. V was clipped by 6 bases and J by 8 bases, with 13 bases between them. CDR1 DFQATT and CDR2 SNEGSKA come from the germline V gene (reference sequence). CDR3 nucleotide sequence: TGCAGTGCGTCGGGGAGCCGCGGCTACACCTTC. It codes for CSASGSRGYTF.

The chain joins TRBV15 to TRBJ2-3, with D possibly matching TRBD1 (5 bases). The CDR3 sequence is 16 residues long. Germline V gives CDR1 LNHNV, CDR2 YYDKDF (reference sequence). The V and J ends lost 5 bases and 6 bases respectively, with 21 bases between them. This CDR3 is CATSRGVGRVGDTQYF. The CDR3 DNA sequence: TGTGCCACCAGCCGCGGAGTGGGCAGGGTGGGGGATACGCAGTATTTT.

The gene calls are TRBV19 and TRBJ2-7; tentatively, D is TRBD1 (7 bases). The CDR3 consists of 13 residues. In germline, CDR1 is LNHDA, CDR2 SQIVND (reference sequence). Deletions cut 6 bases from V and 3 bases from J, with 12 bases between. The CDR3 coding sequence is TGTGCCAGTAGCCCAGGGGGGTACTACGAGCAGTACTTC. Its protein is CASSPGGYYEQYF.

The V and J genes are TRBV5-5 and TRBJ1-2; weak D call: TRBD1 (6 bases). Germline V gives CDR1 SGHKS, CDR2 YYEKEE (reference sequence). Trimming left V 2 bases short and J 4 bases short, with 12 bases between. The CDR3 is 14 amino acids. CDR3 sequence: CASSFGGLSYGYTF. The CDR3 nucleotides read TGTGCCAGCAGCTTCGGGGGGCTCAGCTATGGCTACACCTTC. Full variable domain (remainder filled in from reference TRBV5-5 and TRBJ1-2): DAGVTQSPTHLIKTRGQQVTLRCSPISGHKSVSWYQQVLGQGPQFIFQYYEKEERGRGNFPDRFSARQFPNYSSELNVNALLLGDSALYLCASSFGGLSYGYTFGSGTRLTVV.

CDR3 loop: CASSPGAQTASYGYTF. In nucleotides, the CDR3 is TGTGCCAGCTCACCTGGGGCCCAGACAGCTAGCTATGGCTACACCTTC. This chain links TRBV18 with TRBJ1-2, with a weak D call TRBD1 (5 bases). Germline V gene data show CDR1 as KGHSH and CDR2 as LQKENI. Trimming left V 3 bases short and J 4 bases short, with 18 bases between. CDR3 length: 16 residues.

The chain joins TRBV21-1 to TRBJ1-4. TRBV21-1 corresponds to a pseudogene. There are 16 residues in the CDR3. CDR3 bases: TGTGCCAGCAGCAAAGATGTCGTGTCCCTTAATGAAAAACTGTTTTTT. Encoded protein: CASSKDVVSLNEKLFF.

This rearrangement joins TRBV7-9 to TRBJ2-1, with D tentatively TRBD2 (6 bases). The CDR3 is 16 residues long. V lost 7 bases and J 2 bases, leaving 18 bases between the germline ends. CDR1 SEHNR and CDR2 FQNEAQ come from the germline V gene (reference sequence). The CDR3 coding sequence is TGTGCCAGCACTCCCCCGGGGGTTTCTACCTACAATGAGCAGTTCTTC. Amino acid sequence: CASTPPGVSTYNEQFF.